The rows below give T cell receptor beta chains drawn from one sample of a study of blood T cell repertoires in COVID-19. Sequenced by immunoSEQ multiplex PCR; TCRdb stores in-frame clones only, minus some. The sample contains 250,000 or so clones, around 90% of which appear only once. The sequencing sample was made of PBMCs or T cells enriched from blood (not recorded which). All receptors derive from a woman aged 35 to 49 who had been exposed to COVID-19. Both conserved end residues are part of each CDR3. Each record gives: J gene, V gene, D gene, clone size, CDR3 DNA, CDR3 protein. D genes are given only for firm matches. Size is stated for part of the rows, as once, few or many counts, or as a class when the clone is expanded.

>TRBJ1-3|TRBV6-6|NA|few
TGTGCCAGCAGTCCACAGCTATCTGGAAACACCATATATTTT
CASSPQLSGNTIYF
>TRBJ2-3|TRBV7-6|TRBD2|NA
TGTGCCAGCAGCTTAATCGGCGGGGGGATCACAGATACGCAGTATTTT
CASSLIGGGITDTQYF
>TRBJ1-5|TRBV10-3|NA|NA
TGTGCCATCAGTGGGGGGGGCAGGAATCAGCCCCAGCATTTT
CAISGGGRNQPQHF
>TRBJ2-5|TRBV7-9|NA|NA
TGTGCCAGCAGCGCACCACAGACGTTGCTTGAGACCCAGTACTTC
CASSAPQTLLETQYF
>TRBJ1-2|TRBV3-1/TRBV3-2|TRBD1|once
TGTGCCAGCAGCCACTTGACAGGGGGCTATGGCTACACCTTC
CASSHLTGGYGYTF
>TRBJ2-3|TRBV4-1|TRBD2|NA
TGCGCCAGCAGCCAAGATAGCACTAGCGGAACTAGCACAGATACGCAGTATTTT
CASSQDSTSGTSTDTQYF
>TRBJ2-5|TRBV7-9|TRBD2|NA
TGTGCCAGCAGCTTAGATAGTAGGACTAGGGGAGAGACCCAGTACTTC
CASSLDSRTRGETQYF
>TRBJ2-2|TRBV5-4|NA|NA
TGTGCCAGCAGCCCCCCTCGCACCGGGGAGCTGTTTTTT
CASSPPRTGELFF
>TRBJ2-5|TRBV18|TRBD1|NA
TGTGCCAGCTCACGTAATCCGGGACAGTACCAAGAGACCCAGTACTTC
CASSRNPGQYQETQYF
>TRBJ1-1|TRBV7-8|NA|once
TGTGCCAGCAGCTTAGGGACAGCAAACACTGAAGCTTTCTTT
CASSLGTANTEAFF
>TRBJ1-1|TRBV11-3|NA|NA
TGTGCCAGCAGCTTACGGGGAGCGAACACTGAAGCTTTCTTT
CASSLRGANTEAFF
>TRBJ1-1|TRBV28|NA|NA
TGTGCCAGCCCATCTTCGGGGAGTGAAGCTTTCTTT
CASPSSGSEAFF
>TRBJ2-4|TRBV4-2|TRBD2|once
TGTGCCAGCAGCCCCTACCTAGCGGGAACCTCCAAAAACATTCAGTACTTC
CASSPYLAGTSKNIQYF
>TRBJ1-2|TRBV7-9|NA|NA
TGTGCCAGCAGCTTACAGACAAACTATGGCTACACCTTC
CASSLQTNYGYTF
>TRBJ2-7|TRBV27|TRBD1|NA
TGTGCCAGCAGTTCCCCCGGCGCAGGGGGAAGGGGTGAGCAGTACTTC
CASSSPGAGGRGEQYF
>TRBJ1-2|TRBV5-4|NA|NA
TGTGCCAGCAGCTTGGCCGCAGGGTTTGGTGGCTACACCTTC
CASSLAAGFGGYTF
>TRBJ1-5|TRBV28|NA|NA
TGTGCCAGCTATCCATCTGGGGGGGCTGATCAGCCCCAGCATTTT
CASYPSGGADQPQHF
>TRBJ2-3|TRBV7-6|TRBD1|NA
TGTGCCAGCAGCTTAGTCTACAGGGGGCAGGGGCCCTATAGACCCACAGATACGCAGTATTTT
CASSLVYRGQGPYRPTDTQYF
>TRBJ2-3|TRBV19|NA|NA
TGTGCCAGTACGGCGGGGGCCACAGATACGCAGTATTTT
CASTAGATDTQYF
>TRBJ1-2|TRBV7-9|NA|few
TGTGCCAGCAGCTTAGGAGGAAGCGTCGTCTACACCTTC
CASSLGGSVVYTF
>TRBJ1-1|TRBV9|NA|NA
TGTGCCAGCAGCGTACCGGCGGGGGACGGTGAAGCTTTCTTT
CASSVPAGDGEAFF
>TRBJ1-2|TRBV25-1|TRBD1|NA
TGTGCCAGCAGTGCCTCACCGGGACAGGAGGGGACTAACTATGGCTACACCTTC
CASSASPGQEGTNYGYTF